The entry that follows covers one T cell receptor (beta chain) sequence. These data come from a study of T cell changes during pregnancy in multiple sclerosis. The CDR3 loop spans 13 amino acids. V gave up 7 bases and J gave up 5 bases, with 14 bases separating them. Germline assignment: CDR1 MNHNS and CDR2 SASEGT. Produced via immunoSEQ multiplex PCR; TCRdb's table is partial and in-frame only. The sample yields around 44,000 clones, 90% seen once. V gene TRBV6-1 combines with J gene TRBJ1-1; D might be TRBD1 (5 bases). The source was CD8+ T cells from peripheral blood mononuclear cells, collected in the first trimester of pregnancy. The clonotype comes from a female donor with multiple sclerosis, enrolled in a pregnancy study. The DNA for the CDR3 is TGTGCCAGCAATGTTGGCGGGGGGACTGAAGCTTTCTTT. This codes for CASNVGGGTEAFF.